This TCR beta chain was observed in a study of T cell responses to AZD1222 COVID-19 vaccine. Some clones are missing from TCRdb's copy, which holds only in-frame ones; the method was immunoSEQ multiplex PCR. The sample has about 170,000 clones, approximately 90% seen once. The CDR3 is 13 amino acids. Germline CDR1 and CDR2: LGHNA and YNFKEQ. Trimming shortened V by 1 base and J by 10 bases, and 11 bases separated the two germline ends. This sequence joins TRBV4-2 and TRBJ1-5, with D uncertain. This material consisted of peripheral blood, taken on day 0 of AZD1222 vaccination. The clonotype originates from an adult in good health. The CDR3 spells CASSQGRLGPQHF. CDR3 bases: TGTGCCAGCAGCCAAGGCAGGTTGGGCCCCCAGCATTTT.